Shown below are 31 T cell receptor beta chains from a single sample sequenced in a study of blood T cell repertoires in COVID-19. The repertoire was sequenced with immunoSEQ multiplex PCR; TCRdb's copy has only in-frame clones and lacks some. The sample lists fewer than 300,000 clones; around 90% were seen once. The source material was peripheral blood. The receptors were sampled from a woman aged 25-40 years with acute or convalescent COVID-19.

The J gene is TRBJ2-3, the V gene TRBV5-4, with 11 nucleotides matching TRBD2. Looked up from germline, CDR1 is SGHNT and CDR2 is YYREEE (reference sequence). With 4 bases clipped from V and 4 bases from J, the junction kept 8 bases outside the gene matches. The CDR3 runs to 16 residues. The CDR3 nucleotides are TGTGCCAGCAGCAGTACTAGCGGGAGTTTAGCAGATACGCAGTATTTT. It encodes CASSSTSGSLADTQYF.

V usage is TRBV29-1 and J usage is TRBJ1-6; D is unresolved. The CDR3 totals 13 residues. Germline V gives CDR1 SQVTM, CDR2 ANQGSEA. Deletions cut 8 bases from V and 5 bases from J, with 13 bases between. The CDR3 bases are TGCAGCACCCGGGAGGGCCATAATTCACCCCTCCACTTT. Amino acid sequence: CSTREGHNSPLHF.

This chain connects TRBV19 to TRBJ1-4, with 10 bases lining up with TRBD1. Germline CDR1 is LNHDA and CDR2 is SQIVND (reference sequence). V was clipped by 4 bases and J by 5 bases; unmatched bases: 4. The CDR3 contains 15 residues. The CDR3 sequence is CASSKGDRGNEKLFF. The CDR3 DNA is TGTGCCAGTAGTAAAGGGGACAGGGGCAATGAAAAACTGTTTTTT.

The gene calls are TRBV7-9 and TRBJ2-3; TRBD2 is a possible D gene (6 bases). The CDR3 covers 15 residues. CDR1 and CDR2 (germline): SEHNR, FQNEAQ (reference sequence). V was clipped by 2 bases and J by 0 bases, with 9 bases between them. Here the CDR3 reads CASSLSAGSTDTQYF. The CDR3, as DNA: TGTGCCAGCAGCTTATCCGCGGGGAGCACAGATACGCAGTATTTT.

V usage is TRBV4-1 and J usage is TRBJ2-1; 8 bases line up with TRBD2. V shed 0 bases and J 5 bases; nucleotides not matched to a gene: 9. Germline CDR1 reads MGHRA; CDR2 reads YSYEKL. This CDR3 has 17 residues. The CDR3 nucleotides read TGCGCCAGCAGCCAAGATCTGAGCGGGAGTTACAACAATGAGCAGTTCTTC. Its protein product is CASSQDLSGSYNNEQFF.

The chain employs TRBV5-5 and TRBJ1-2; D not certain. The CDR3 runs to 15 residues. From germline, CDR1 is SGHKS and CDR2 YYEKEE (reference sequence). Deletions cut 0 bases from V and 8 bases from J, with 17 bases between. CDR3 nucleotides: TGTGCCAGCAGCTTGGCCTCGGACTTCCCGGGAGGCTACACCTTC. It codes for CASSLASDFPGGYTF.

The rearrangement uses TRBV27 and TRBJ2-5; D gene ambiguous. V lost 3 bases and J 11 bases, leaving 13 bases between the germline ends. There are 12 residues in the CDR3. The germline CDR1 and CDR2 sequences are MNHEY and SMNVEV (reference sequence). This CDR3 is CASSFDHGRQYF. Here the CDR3 DNA reads TGTGCCAGCAGTTTCGACCACGGCAGGCAGTACTTC.

J is TRBJ2-5 and V is TRBV4-1; 8 bases agree with TRBD2. Unmatched junction bases numbered 4, after V lost 1 base and J lost 3 bases. Germline CDR1 MGHRA, CDR2 YSYEKL. The CDR3 spans 15 residues. In DNA, the CDR3 is TGCGCCAGCAGCCAAGGGAGCGGGAGTGAAGAGACCCAGTACTTC. This encodes CASSQGSGSEETQYF.

The chain is built from TRBV12-3 or TRBV12-4 and TRBJ1-5; D is unclear. V lost 1 base to trimming and J lost 5 bases, with 3 bases between them. This CDR3 contains 12 residues. CDR3 bases: TGTGCCAGCAGTTTAGGGCATCAGCCCCAGCATTTT. It is translated as CASSLGHQPQHF.

The chain employs TRBV30 and TRBJ2-3, with TRBD1 identical over 8 bases. CDR3 length: 15 residues. CDR1 and CDR2 from the germline V gene are GTSNPN and SVGIG (reference sequence). After removal of 5 bases from V and 3 bases from J, the junction contained 10 bases not matched to a gene. The CDR3 is CAWAETGEVTDTQYF. CDR3 DNA: TGTGCCTGGGCGGAGACAGGGGAAGTAACAGATACGCAGTATTTT.

The CDR3 DNA reads as TGTGCCAGTAGTAATGTATACCGAGCCCCTGGAAACACCATATATTTT. It specifies CASSNVYRAPGNTIYF. The J gene is TRBJ1-3, the V gene TRBV19; D is unresolved. Trimming pared 4 bases from V and 2 bases from J, leaving 15 bases between. Germline CDR1 and CDR2: LNHDA and SQIVND (reference sequence). The CDR3 spans 16 residues.

The CDR3 loop reads CATRDRGVSGNTIYF. The CDR3 DNA is TGTGCCACCCGGGACAGGGGAGTCTCTGGAAACACCATATATTTT. The chain uses TRBV19 and TRBJ1-3; TRBD1 matches at 10 bases. The V gene end was trimmed by 10 bases and the J gene end by 0 bases; junction bases not matched to a gene: 6. Germline CDR1 and CDR2: LNHDA and SQIVND (reference sequence). CDR3 length equals 15 residues.

The gene calls are TRBV5-1 and TRBJ2-5, with TRBD1 as a possible D gene (5 bases). Trimming removed 6 bases from V and 2 bases from J, with 11 bases in between. Germline CDR1 is SGHRS and CDR2 is YFSETQ. The CDR3 totals 13 residues. CDR3 sequence: CASMVGAQETQYF. For the CDR3, the DNA is TGCGCCAGCATGGTAGGGGCTCAAGAGACCCAGTACTTC. The full variable domain, its missing parts supplied by reference TRBV5-1 and TRBJ2-5, is KAGVTQTPRYLIKTRGQQVTLSCSPISGHRSVSWYQQTPGQGLQFLFEYFSETQRNKGNFPGRFSGRQFSNSRSEMNVSTLELGDSALYLCASMVGAQETQYFGPGTRLLVL.

The gene calls are TRBV3-1 (or the pseudogene TRBV3-2) and TRBJ2-7; 9 bases are a match to TRBD1. V shed 6 bases, J shed 4 bases, and the junction held 10 bases outside the gene matches. Looked up from germline, CDR1 is LGHDT and CDR2 is YNNKEL (reference sequence). This CDR3 is 15 amino acids long. The CDR3 DNA is TGTGCCAGCAGGCGACGGACAGGGGCGAGGTACGAGCAGTACTTC. It translates to CASRRRTGARYEQYF.

CDR3 nucleotides: TGTGCCAGCAGTTACCGGGCCGGGGGGGGCAATCAGCCCCAGCATTTT. Protein: CASSYRAGGGNQPQHF. The chain employs TRBV6-5 and TRBJ1-5, with a weak D call TRBD1 (5 bases). Germline CDR1 and CDR2: MNHEY and SVGAGI. Trimming removed 2 bases at V and 2 bases at J, with 13 bases between. CDR3 length: 16 residues.

This rearrangement joins TRBV4-2 to TRBJ1-2, with 11 positions matching TRBD1. The CDR3 length is 15 residues. Looked up from germline, CDR1 is LGHNA and CDR2 is YNFKEQ. J lost 3 bases, V lost 3 bases, and 3 bases had no gene match. The CDR3 nucleotides are TGTGCCAGCAGCCAGGGGACAGGGGGATACTATGGCTACACCTTC. Translation gives CASSQGTGGYYGYTF.

J is TRBJ2-6 and V is TRBV19; TRBD1 matches at 10 bases. The germline V gene encodes CDR1 LNHDA and CDR2 SQIVND (reference sequence). V gave up 7 bases and J gave up 0 bases; unmatched junction bases: 9. This CDR3 contains 18 residues. The CDR3 bases are TGTGCCAGTACCCCGACAGGGGGCGCCCACTCTGGGGCCAACGTCCTGACTTTC. Translating gives CASTPTGGAHSGANVLTF.

V gene TRBV7-2 combines with J gene TRBJ2-7, with TRBD2 matching over 10 bases. The length of the CDR3 is 16 residues. Germline lookup yields CDR1 SGHTA and CDR2 FQGNSA. V lost 2 bases and J lost 1; bases outside the gene matches: 5. The CDR3 protein is CASSLRTSGPSYEQYF. CDR3 nucleotides: TGTGCCAGCAGCTTAAGGACTAGCGGTCCTTCCTACGAGCAGTACTTC.

V usage is TRBV6-2 or TRBV6-3 and J usage is TRBJ2-1; TRBD2 aligns across 8 bases. The CDR3 sequence is 18 residues long. Looked up from germline, CDR1 is MNHEY and CDR2 is SVGEGT. Unmatched junction bases numbered 11, after V lost 0 bases and J lost 4 bases. In DNA form, the CDR3 reads TGTGCCAGCAGTTACTCCCCCAGGGGCGGGAGGACTTACAATGAGCAGTTCTTC. It translates to CASSYSPRGGRTYNEQFF.

This clone was seen a single time. The chain uses TRBV6-2 or TRBV6-3 and TRBJ2-3; the match to TRBD2 covers 15 bases. The J segment lost 2 bases and the V segment lost 6 bases, leaving 12 bases of the junction unmatched. The CDR3 consists of 19 residues. Per the germline V gene, CDR1 is MNHEY and CDR2 is SVGEGT. CDR3 sequence: CASSLRTSGRAKNTDTQYF. DNA for the CDR3: TGTGCCAGCAGCCTTAGGACTAGCGGGAGGGCCAAGAACACAGATACGCAGTATTTT.

V is TRBV28 and J is TRBJ2-1, with TRBD2 as a possible D gene (5 bases). Trimming took off 2 bases at V and 0 bases at J, with 11 bases between the two ends. The CDR3 totals 16 residues. Germline loops: CDR1 MDHEN, CDR2 SYDVKM. CDR3 DNA sequence: TGTGCCAGCAGTTTAAGCCCGGGAAACTCCTACAATGAGCAGTTCTTC. Protein sequence: CASSLSPGNSYNEQFF.

The chain has TRBV3-1 (or the pseudogene TRBV3-2) and TRBJ2-4, with D perhaps matching TRBD2 (7 bases). The CDR3 loop spans 14 amino acids. V was pared by 3 bases and J by 6 bases, with 12 bases between. Germline CDR1 and CDR2: LGHDT and YNNKEL (reference sequence). The CDR3 reads CASSQGGLGNIQYF. The CDR3 coding sequence is TGTGCCAGCAGCCAGGGGGGGCTGGGAAACATTCAGTACTTC.

The chain links TRBV7-9 to TRBJ2-1; 9 bases fit TRBD2. CDR1 and CDR2 (germline): SEHNR, FQNEAQ (reference sequence). This CDR3 region has 18 residues. V lost 2 bases and J lost 6; bases outside the gene matches: 14. The CDR3 nucleotides are TGTGCCAGCAGCTTATGGCAAGGCGGGAGGGCCGGGTTCAATGAGCAGTTCTTC. This gives the protein CASSLWQGGRAGFNEQFF.

V usage is TRBV7-8 and J usage is TRBJ1-1; D remains unclear. V gave up 5 bases and J gave up 0 bases, with 19 bases separating them. CDR1 SGHVS and CDR2 FQNEAQ come from the germline V gene. The CDR3 runs to 17 residues. The CDR3 reads CASSPDWEPHLNTEAFF. CDR3 DNA sequence: TGTGCCAGCAGCCCCGACTGGGAGCCCCATTTGAACACTGAAGCTTTCTTT.

The genes are TRBV4-3 and TRBJ2-5; D is ambiguous. The germline CDR1 and CDR2 sequences are LGHNA and YSLEER. The V end was cut by 3 bases, the J end by 3 bases, with 14 bases between. The CDR3 totals 15 residues. The CDR3 reads CASSHRVGGEETQYF. The CDR3 DNA reads TGCGCCAGCAGCCATCGGGTTGGTGGAGAAGAGACCCAGTACTTC.

This clone was recorded a few times. The gene calls are TRBV6-6 and TRBJ2-7; 9 bases agree with TRBD2. Per germline, CDR1 MNHNY and CDR2 SVGAGI (reference sequence). Trimming at V came to 6 bases and at J to 4 bases, leaving 7 bases not matched to a gene. The CDR3 spans 14 residues. CDR3 sequence (DNA): TGTGCCAGCAGCAGCCGGCGGGAGGGTTACGAGCAGTACTTC. Its protein is CASSSRREGYEQYF.

Remarks on this clone: This sample includes further DNA sequences coding for the same CDR3. The chain combines TRBV29-1 with TRBJ1-3; no clear D. CDR1 is SQVTM and CDR2 is ANQGSEA in the germline V gene. There are 13 residues in the CDR3. V was cut by 4 bases and J by 1 base, with 8 bases left in between. The CDR3 region is CSVAGSSGNTIYF. In nucleotides, the CDR3 is TGCAGCGTTGCGGGGTCATCTGGAAACACCATATATTTT.

The CDR3 sequence: CASSQPRQSPSAEAFF. As DNA, the CDR3 is TGCGCCAGCAGCCAACCTCGACAGAGCCCCTCAGCTGAAGCTTTCTTT. The chain couples TRBV4-1 to TRBJ1-1; D may be TRBD1 (5 bases). The CDR3 extends over 16 amino acids. V lost 2 bases and J lost 6, with 19 bases in between. Germline lookup yields CDR1 MGHRA and CDR2 YSYEKL.

This sequence joins TRBV5-1 and TRBJ2-1; TRBD2 is a possible D gene (6 bases). This CDR3 comprises 18 residues. The ends were cut back, 2 bases at V and 0 bases at J, with 18 bases in the middle. Germline CDR1 SGHRS, CDR2 YFSETQ. CDR3 region: CASSFPRSGPSSYNEQFF. CDR3 DNA: TGCGCCAGCAGCTTTCCGCGGAGCGGGCCCAGCTCCTACAATGAGCAGTTCTTC.

The chain uses TRBV20-1 and TRBJ1-1; the D gene is possibly TRBD1 (5 bases). Germline CDR1 DFQATT, CDR2 SNEGSKA (reference sequence). CDR3 size: 11 residues. Trimming shortened V by 6 bases and J by 12 bases, and 17 bases separated the two germline ends. The CDR3 region is CSASPGPLSFF. Written as DNA, the CDR3 is TGCAGTGCGAGCCCAGGGCCTCTTTCTTTCTTT.

The chain joins TRBV7-8 to TRBJ2-3, with D perhaps matching TRBD1 (5 bases). Germline V gene data show CDR1 as SGHVS and CDR2 as FQNEAQ. The CDR3 loop spans 14 amino acids. Trimming shortened V by 7 bases and J by 4 bases, and 15 bases separated the two germline ends. CDR3 residues: CASMPGRVADTQYF. CDR3 sequence (DNA): TGTGCCAGCATGCCAGGGCGCGTTGCAGATACGCAGTATTTT.